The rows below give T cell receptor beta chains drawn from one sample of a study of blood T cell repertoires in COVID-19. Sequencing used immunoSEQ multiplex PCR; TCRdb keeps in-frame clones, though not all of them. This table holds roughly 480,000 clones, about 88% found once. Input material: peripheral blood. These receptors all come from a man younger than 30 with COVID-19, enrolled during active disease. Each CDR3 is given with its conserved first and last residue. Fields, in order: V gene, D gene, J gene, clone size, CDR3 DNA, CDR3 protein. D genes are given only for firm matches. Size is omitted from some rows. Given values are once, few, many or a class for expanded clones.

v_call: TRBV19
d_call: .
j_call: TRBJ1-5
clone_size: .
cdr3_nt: TGTGCCAGTACCGTCTACGGGGGGATTCGCAATCAGCCCCAGCATTTT
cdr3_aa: CASTVYGGIRNQPQHF

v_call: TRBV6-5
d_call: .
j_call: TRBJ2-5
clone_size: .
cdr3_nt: TGTGCCAGCAGTTACTCGAGGCAGGGGAGAGAGACCCAGTACTTC
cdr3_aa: CASSYSRQGRETQYF

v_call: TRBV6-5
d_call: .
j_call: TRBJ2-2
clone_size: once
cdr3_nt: TGTGCCAGCAGGTCCGGGACAAACACCGGGGAGCTGTTTTTT
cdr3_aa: CASRSGTNTGELFF

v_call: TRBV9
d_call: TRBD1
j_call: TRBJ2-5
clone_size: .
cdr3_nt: TGTGCCAGCAGCGGGGGACAGTCCCAAGAGACCCAGTACTTC
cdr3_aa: CASSGGQSQETQYF

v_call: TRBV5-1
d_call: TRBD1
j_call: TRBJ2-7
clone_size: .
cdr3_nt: TGCGCCAGCAGCTTGGCGGGGACAGTAATTTACGAGCAGTACTTC
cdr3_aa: CASSLAGTVIYEQYF

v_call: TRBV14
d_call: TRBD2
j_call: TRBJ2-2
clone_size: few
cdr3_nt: TGTGCCAGCAGCTTACATAGCGGGAGGGACACCGGGGAGCTGTTTTTT
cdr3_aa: CASSLHSGRDTGELFF

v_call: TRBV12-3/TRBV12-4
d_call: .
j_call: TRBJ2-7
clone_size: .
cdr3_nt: TGTGCCAGCAGTTTCGGGGTTGCCTACGAGCAGTACTTC
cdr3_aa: CASSFGVAYEQYF

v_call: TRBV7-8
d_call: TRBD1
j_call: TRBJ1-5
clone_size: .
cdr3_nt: TGTGCCAGCAGCTCGGACAGGTACGATAGCAATCAGCCCCAGCATTTT
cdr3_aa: CASSSDRYDSNQPQHF

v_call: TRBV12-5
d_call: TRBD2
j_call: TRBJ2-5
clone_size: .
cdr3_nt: TGTGCTAGTGAGTGGGGGGGTCAAGAGACCCAGTACTTC
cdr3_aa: CASEWGGQETQYF

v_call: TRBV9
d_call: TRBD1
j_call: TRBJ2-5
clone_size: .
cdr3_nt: TGTGCCAGCAGCCTGACAGGGTTTCAAGAGACCCAGTACTTC
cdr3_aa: CASSLTGFQETQYF

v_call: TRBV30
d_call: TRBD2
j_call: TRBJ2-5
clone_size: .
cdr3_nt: TGTGCCTGGAGATCTAGCGGAAAAGAGACCCAGTACTTC
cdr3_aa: CAWRSSGKETQYF